This T cell receptor beta chain came from a study of response to subunit inactivated influenza vaccine. As to this clonotype: No antigen is known for it.

The V end was cut by 8 bases, the J end by 0 bases, with 11 bases between. The CDR3 consists of 14 residues. The germline gives CDR1 MNHNS, CDR2 SASEGT. Broader study findings: Each seasonal flu vaccination may recruit only limited new T cells, authors suggested.

TCRdb re-derived calls from the RT-PCR reads in MiXCR, one entry per CDR3 protein. The sample lists 450,000 to 700,000 distinct CDR3 sequences, 11% to 15% occurring once. This chain joins TRBV6-1 and TRBJ1-5; no clear D. This clonotype was obtained from a man aged 45-60 years who received an inactivated influenza vaccine. The material sequenced was PBMCs from blood, taken approximately 12 days after vaccination. The CDR3 coding sequence is TGTGCCAGCTTTCACCGTTATAGCAATCAGCCCCAGCATTTT. Encoded protein: CASFHRYSNQPQHF.